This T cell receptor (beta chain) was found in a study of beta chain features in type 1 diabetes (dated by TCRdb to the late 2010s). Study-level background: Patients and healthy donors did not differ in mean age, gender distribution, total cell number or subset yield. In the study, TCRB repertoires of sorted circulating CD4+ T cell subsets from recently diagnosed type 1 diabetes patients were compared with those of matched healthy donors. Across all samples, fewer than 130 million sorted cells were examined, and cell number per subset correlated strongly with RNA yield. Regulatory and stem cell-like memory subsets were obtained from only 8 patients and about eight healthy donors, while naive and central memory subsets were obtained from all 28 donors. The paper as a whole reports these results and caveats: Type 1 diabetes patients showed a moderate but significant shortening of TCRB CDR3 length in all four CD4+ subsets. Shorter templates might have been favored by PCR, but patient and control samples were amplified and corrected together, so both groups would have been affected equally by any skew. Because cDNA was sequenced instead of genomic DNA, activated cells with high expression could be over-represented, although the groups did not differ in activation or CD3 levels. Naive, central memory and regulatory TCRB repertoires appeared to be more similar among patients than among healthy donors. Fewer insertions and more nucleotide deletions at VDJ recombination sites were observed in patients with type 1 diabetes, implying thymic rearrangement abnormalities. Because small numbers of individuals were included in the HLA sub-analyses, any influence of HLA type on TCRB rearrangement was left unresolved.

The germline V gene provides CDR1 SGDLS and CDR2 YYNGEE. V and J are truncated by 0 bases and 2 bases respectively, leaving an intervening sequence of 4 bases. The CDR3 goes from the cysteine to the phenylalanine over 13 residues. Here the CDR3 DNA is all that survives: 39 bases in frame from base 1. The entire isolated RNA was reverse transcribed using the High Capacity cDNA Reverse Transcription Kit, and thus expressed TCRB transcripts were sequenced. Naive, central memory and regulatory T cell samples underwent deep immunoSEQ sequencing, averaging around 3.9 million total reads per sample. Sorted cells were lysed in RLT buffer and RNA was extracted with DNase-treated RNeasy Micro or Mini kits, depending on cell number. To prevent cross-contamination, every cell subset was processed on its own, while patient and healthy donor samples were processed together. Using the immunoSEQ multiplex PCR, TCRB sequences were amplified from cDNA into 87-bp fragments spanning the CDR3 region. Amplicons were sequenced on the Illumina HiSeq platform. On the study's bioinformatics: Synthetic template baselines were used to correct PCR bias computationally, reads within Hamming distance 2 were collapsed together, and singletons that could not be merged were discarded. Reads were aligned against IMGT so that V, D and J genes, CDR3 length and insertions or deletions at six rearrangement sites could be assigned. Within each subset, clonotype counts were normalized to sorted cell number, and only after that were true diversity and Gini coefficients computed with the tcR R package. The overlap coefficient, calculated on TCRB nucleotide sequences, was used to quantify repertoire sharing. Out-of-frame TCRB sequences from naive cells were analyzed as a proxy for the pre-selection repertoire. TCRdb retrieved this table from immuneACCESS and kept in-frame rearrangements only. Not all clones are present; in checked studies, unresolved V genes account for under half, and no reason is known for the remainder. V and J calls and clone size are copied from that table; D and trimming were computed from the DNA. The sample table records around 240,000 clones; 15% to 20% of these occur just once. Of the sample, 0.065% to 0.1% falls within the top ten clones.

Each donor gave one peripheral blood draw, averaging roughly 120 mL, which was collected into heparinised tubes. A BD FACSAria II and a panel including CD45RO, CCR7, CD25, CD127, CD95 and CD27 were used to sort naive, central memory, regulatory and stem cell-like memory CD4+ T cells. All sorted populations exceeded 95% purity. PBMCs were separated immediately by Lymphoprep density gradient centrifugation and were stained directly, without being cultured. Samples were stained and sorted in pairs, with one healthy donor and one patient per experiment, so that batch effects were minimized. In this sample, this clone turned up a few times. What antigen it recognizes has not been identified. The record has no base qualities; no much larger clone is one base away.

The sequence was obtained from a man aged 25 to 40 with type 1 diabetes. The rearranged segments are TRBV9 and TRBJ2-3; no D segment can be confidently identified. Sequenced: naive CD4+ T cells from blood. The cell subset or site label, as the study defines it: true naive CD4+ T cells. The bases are TGTGCCAGCAGCGTAGGGGTCACAGATACGCAGTATTTT. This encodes CASSVGVTDTQYF.